This T cell receptor (beta chain) was sequenced for a study of T cell repertoires in cytomegalovirus infection. Study at large: Indications of both CMV infection and matching HLA type were provided by public TCR beta signatures.

Study outcomes and limitations: CMV carriers with the relevant HLA were identified by cumulative public TCR beta family frequency.

Each CDR3 protein gets one entry after TCRdb re-called the reads with MiXCR. The sample lists a few hundred thousand distinct CDR3 sequences, approximately 9.1% occurring once. This clonotype occurred many times. Its antigen is undetermined. Germline loops: CDR1 SGHVS, CDR2 FNYEAQ. The V end lost 5 bases, the J end lost 2 bases, and 6 bases lay between the germline ends. The CDR3 loop spans 12 amino acids. The material sequenced was PBMCs. The chain combines TRBV7-6 with TRBJ1-1, with D unclear. This clonotype was sampled from a human donor in good health (CMV status not recorded). Some clones in this sample may be carry-over from other donors' samples. CDR3 in DNA: TGTGCCAGCAGCACACGAAACACTGAAGCTTTCTTT. Translating it yields CASSTRNTEAFF.